These T cell receptor beta chains were read from a single sample in a study of T cells in Graves' hyperthyroidism and ophthalmopathy. TCRdb analysed the multiplex PCR reads with MiXCR anew, one entry per CDR3 protein. The top ten clones hold less than 9.5% of a sample with about 660,000 distinct CDR3 sequences, approximately 42% of them seen once. The sequencing input was peripheral blood or thyroid tissue (not recorded which). The source is an adult man with Graves' disease, either hyperthyroidism or ophthalmopathy (not recorded which). Each CDR3 is given with its conserved first and last residue. A D gene is named only where the DNA matches it firmly. The size field is filled for only some rows; it gives once, few, many or a size class.

cdr3_aa cdr3_nt clone_size cdr3_length j_call d_call v_call
CASGGGALSGELFF TGTGCCAGCGGGGGTGGGGCGTTGTCCGGGGAGCTGTTTTTT NA 14 TRBJ2-2 NA TRBV2
CASSLRDRLLRSEKLFF TGTGCCAGTAGTCTCCGGGACAGGCTGTTAAGAAGTGAAAAACTGTTTTTT NA 17 TRBJ1-4 TRBD1 TRBV19
CASSYMEGPMNTKAFF TGTGCCAGCAGTTACATGGAGGGTCCAATGAACACTAAAGCTTTCTTT once 16 TRBJ1-1 NA TRBV6-5
CSAGEGKQETQYF TGCAGTGCTGGAGAAGGGAAACAAGAGACCCAGTACTTC once 13 TRBJ2-5 NA TRBV20-1
CASMGQEDQLKLFF TGTGCCAGCATGGGACAGGAGGATCAGCTAAAACTGTTTTTT many 14 TRBJ1-4 TRBD1 TRBV2
CATSKTGQGESSNEKLFF TGTGCCACCAGCAAGACGGGACAGGGTGAATCGTCTAATGAAAAACTGTTTTTT NA 18 TRBJ1-4 TRBD1 TRBV15
CASSPWTSGGTGANVLTF TGCGCCAGCAGCCCCTGGACTAGCGGGGGGACTGGGGCCAACGTCCTGACTTTC NA 18 TRBJ2-6 TRBD2 TRBV4-1
CSARDPGGGNTEAFF TGCAGTGCTAGAGATCCTGGAGGGGGAAACACTGAAGCTTTCTTT few 15 TRBJ1-1 NA TRBV20-1
CSAGAEGARRETQYF TGCAGTGCTGGAGCTGAGGGGGCCCGAAGAGAGACCCAGTACTTC NA 15 TRBJ2-5 TRBD1 TRBV20-1
CSARDRAGKNTGELFF TGCAGTGCTAGAGATCGGGCGGGGAAGAACACCGGGGAGCTGTTTTTT NA 16 TRBJ2-2 NA TRBV20-1
CASSRRQGGLNTEAFF TGCGCCAGCAGTCGACGACAGGGAGGCCTGAACACTGAAGCTTTCTTT NA 16 TRBJ1-1 TRBD1 TRBV4-1